This is a list of T cell receptor beta chains from one sample in a study of blood T cell repertoires in COVID-19. The repertoire was sequenced with immunoSEQ multiplex PCR; TCRdb's copy has only in-frame clones and lacks some. The table records 240,000 or so clones, approximately 86% of them present only once. Sequences were obtained from peripheral blood. The receptor set was obtained from a woman under 40 who had recovered from COVID-19. The CDR3 runs from the conserved cysteine through the conserved F or W. A D gene is named only where the DNA matches it firmly. Clone size is stated in some rows and not others, as once, few, many or a class when expanded.

>TRBV10-3|.|TRBJ1-5|.
TGTGCCATCACGGGACACCCGGACCAGCCCCAGCATTTT
CAITGHPDQPQHF
>TRBV5-6|.|TRBJ1-2|TRBD1
TGTGCCAGCACCCGACAGGGCCATGGCTACACCTTC
CASTRQGHGYTF
>TRBV5-1|once|TRBJ2-5|TRBD2
TGCGCCAGCAGTCCTAGCGGGGGGGCCTCAGAGACCCAGTACTTC
CASSPSGGASETQYF
>TRBV9|.|TRBJ1-4|.
TGTGCCAGCAGCCCGAGAGCGTCAACTAATGAAAAACTGTTTTTT
CASSPRASTNEKLFF
>TRBV14|.|TRBJ2-5|.
TGTGCCAGCAGCCAATACAGAAGAGCCTACCAAGAGACCCAGTACTTC
CASSQYRRAYQETQYF
>TRBV2|.|TRBJ2-3|.
TGTGCCAGCAAGTCCTCACTAGCGGTAGACAGGGCGGCTGGGTTAGGTTATTTT
CASKSSLAVDRAAGLGYF
>TRBV3-1/TRBV3-2|.|TRBJ2-5|TRBD2
TGTGCCAGCAGCCATCCTAGCGGGGGGTTCTTCCAAGAGACCCAGTACTTC
CASSHPSGGFFQETQYF
>TRBV10-3|.|TRBJ2-2|TRBD1
TGTGCCATCAGTGGGACAGGGCAAACCGGGGAGCTGTTTTTT
CAISGTGQTGELFF
>TRBV7-9|.|TRBJ1-2|TRBD1
TGTGCCAGCAGCTTAGTAGACAGGGAGCACTATGGCTACACCTTC
CASSLVDREHYGYTF
>TRBV10-3|.|TRBJ1-5|.
TGTGCCATCCGGGGCGGGGTCGGCAGCAATCAGCCCCAGCATTTT
CAIRGGVGSNQPQHF
>TRBV5-6|.|TRBJ1-1|.
TGTGCCAGCAGCGTAATAGGGGGCACTGAAGCTTTCTTT
CASSVIGGTEAFF
>TRBV5-8|once|TRBJ2-1|TRBD2
TGTGCCAGCAGCTTGGATTTAGCGGGGGGTATCGGAAGCTCCTACAATGAGCAGTTCTTC
CASSLDLAGGIGSSYNEQFF
>TRBV5-6|.|TRBJ1-3|.
TGTGCCAGCAGCTTGTCAGGGAGGATAGACACCATATATTTT
CASSLSGRIDTIYF
>TRBV7-6|.|TRBJ2-2|.
TGTGCCAGCAGCCCCTATACGGGGGAGGACACCGGGGAGCTGTTTTTT
CASSPYTGEDTGELFF
>TRBV5-1|.|TRBJ1-1|.
TGCGCCAGCAGCTTGGCCTTGGGGGCAGGTACTGAAGCTTTCTTT
CASSLALGAGTEAFF
>TRBV23-1|.|TRBJ2-4|TRBD1
TGCGCCAGCAGTCAAAGGGGGCAAGGGTCCAAAAACATTCAGTACTTC
CASSQRGQGSKNIQYF
>TRBV5-6|.|TRBJ2-1|TRBD2
TGTGCCAGCAGCCGGACTAGCGGGGGGCCTGAGCAGTTCTTC
CASSRTSGGPEQFF
>TRBV2|.|TRBJ2-5|.
TGTGCCAGCAGAGGGGGTGGCAGGGGTTGGGAGACCCAGTACTTC
CASRGGGRGWETQYF
>TRBV10-2|few|TRBJ2-7|.
TGCGCCAGCAATTGGGGCATATCCTCCTACGAGCAGTACTTC
CASNWGISSYEQYF
>TRBV27|.|TRBJ2-7|.
TGTGCCAGCAGTTTATCGACAACCTACGAGCAGTACTTC
CASSLSTTYEQYF
>TRBV5-1|.|TRBJ1-2|TRBD1
TGCGCCAGCAGCTTATCGGGACAGGGGGTTGTTGGCTACACCTTC
CASSLSGQGVVGYTF
>TRBV27|.|TRBJ2-3|TRBD1
TGTGCCAGCAGTAGCCGGGACAGGGTGGGTACAGATACGCAGTATTTT
CASSSRDRVGTDTQYF
>TRBV6-5|.|TRBJ1-2|.
TGTGCCAGCAGGGGTCGTGGGCCTTTTAACTATGGCTACACCTTC
CASRGRGPFNYGYTF
>TRBV4-1|.|TRBJ2-7|.
TGCGCCAGCAGCAGGGGCAGGGGTTTCTCATACGAGCAGTACTTC
CASSRGRGFSYEQYF
>TRBV4-1|.|TRBJ2-7|.
TGCGCCAGCAGCCAAGATCTAACAGAGTCAGACGAGCAGTACTTC
CASSQDLTESDEQYF
>TRBV4-3|.|TRBJ2-7|.
TGCGCCAGCAGCCAAGAGAGCGGATCCGGCCTCGCGGCCAGTTCATCCTACGAGCAGTACTTC
CASSQESGSGLAASSSYEQYF
>TRBV27|.|TRBJ2-7|TRBD1
TGTGCCAGCACCTCGGGGTTGTTGGGGGACAGGGGATCCTACGAGCAGTACTTC
CASTSGLLGDRGSYEQYF
>TRBV27|.|TRBJ2-7|.
TGTGCCAGCAGTCTCAACTCCCCACGGACAGCTTTTTCCTACGAGCAGTACTTC
CASSLNSPRTAFSYEQYF
>TRBV27|once|TRBJ2-3|.
TGTGCCAGCAGTAGCGGGACAACGAGCACAGATACGCAGTATTTT
CASSSGTTSTDTQYF
>TRBV18|.|TRBJ2-3|TRBD2
TGTGCCAGCTCACCGGGCGGGGGGGCAGATACGCAGTATTTT
CASSPGGGADTQYF
>TRBV7-6|.|TRBJ1-3|.
TGTGCCAGCAGCTTATACGGGGACTCTGGAAACACCATATATTTT
CASSLYGDSGNTIYF
>TRBV4-1|.|TRBJ2-1|TRBD2
TGCGCCAGCAGCCAAGAAAGCCTAGCGGCAAGCTCCTACAATGAGCAGTTCTTC
CASSQESLAASSYNEQFF
>TRBV2|.|TRBJ2-7|.
TGTGCCAGCAGTGTAGGGGACTTCTCAGCTTACGAGCAGTACTTC
CASSVGDFSAYEQYF
>TRBV7-2|.|TRBJ2-1|TRBD1
TGTGCCAGCAGCTCCGTACCAGGGGGTAGGTACAATGAGCAGTTCTTC
CASSSVPGGRYNEQFF
>TRBV3-1/TRBV3-2|.|TRBJ1-4|.
TGTGCCAGCAGCCAAGAGTGGACAGTAAAAAATGAAAAACTGTTTTTT
CASSQEWTVKNEKLFF
>TRBV3-1/TRBV3-2|.|TRBJ1-1|.
TGTGCCAGCAGCCAATGGGCAGCTACGAACACTGAAGCTTTCTTT
CASSQWAATNTEAFF
>TRBV2|.|TRBJ1-5|.
TGTGCCAGCAGTGAGGAACAGGGATATTCTAGCAATCAGCCCCAGCATTTT
CASSEEQGYSSNQPQHF
>TRBV4-1|.|TRBJ1-3|.
TGCGCCAGCAGCCAAGATCGGGTCGAAAGCTCTGGAAACACCATATATTTT
CASSQDRVESSGNTIYF
>TRBV7-6|.|TRBJ2-7|TRBD1
TGTGCCAGCAGCTTAGAAGGGACAGGGCTCTCCTACGAGCAGTACTTC
CASSLEGTGLSYEQYF
>TRBV5-1|.|TRBJ2-5|TRBD1
TGCGCCAGCAGCTCGGGACAGCCCCCAGAGACCCAGTACTTC
CASSSGQPPETQYF
>TRBV29-1|.|TRBJ2-1|TRBD1
TGCAGCGTTGGGGGGACAGGGCGATCCTACAATGAGCAGTTCTTC
CSVGGTGRSYNEQFF
>TRBV7-5|once|TRBJ1-5|.
TGTGTCAGAAGCTTAGTCGGTCGGAGCGATAATCAGCCCCAGCATTTT
CVRSLVGRSDNQPQHF
>TRBV5-6|few|TRBJ1-1|.
TGTGCCAGCAGCGTGGCGGAGGGACGGACTAACACTGAAGCTTTCTTT
CASSVAEGRTNTEAFF
>TRBV6-5|once|TRBJ1-2|.
TGTGCCAGCAGCTCAGGGATTCCGGCGGACTATGGCTACACCTTC
CASSSGIPADYGYTF
>TRBV7-9|.|TRBJ1-5|.
TGTGCCAGCAGCTTAGACGGTCAGCCCCAGCATTTT
CASSLDGQPQHF
>TRBV19|few|TRBJ1-1|.
TGTGCCAGTAGTTACCGGGAAAACAGGAACACTGAAGCTTTCTTT
CASSYRENRNTEAFF
>TRBV2|.|TRBJ1-1|.
TGTGCCGGCCGAGGGGGACGGACTGAAGCTTTCTTT
CAGRGGRTEAFF
>TRBV4-1|once|TRBJ2-7|TRBD2
TGCGCCAGCAGCCAGTTTGCGGGGGCCTACGAGCAGTACTTC
CASSQFAGAYEQYF
>TRBV2|.|TRBJ2-2|TRBD1
TGTGCCAGCAACGGACAGGGGACCGGGGAGCTGTTTTTT
CASNGQGTGELFF
>TRBV20-1|.|TRBJ1-2|.
TGCAGTGCTAGTCTTGGACAGCTGTATGGCTACACCTTC
CSASLGQLYGYTF
>TRBV10-1|.|TRBJ2-5|TRBD1
TGCGCCAGCAGCCCCGGGACAGGATACCAAGAGACCCAGTACTTC
CASSPGTGYQETQYF